This T cell receptor beta chain was profiled in a study of blood T cell repertoires in COVID-19. The V and J ends lost 1 base and 6 bases respectively, with 7 bases between them. Germline CDR1 reads SGHRS; CDR2 reads YFSETQ. This CDR3 is 13 amino acids long. This clone came up once. Using immunoSEQ multiplex PCR, the repertoire was profiled, and TCRdb retains in-frame clones only, with some absent. The sample holds hundreds of thousands of clones; 70% to 90% are singletons and the top ten take more than 7.5%. The sequenced sample consisted of PBMCs or T cells enriched from blood (not recorded which). The TCR was taken from a woman aged 55-69 years who had recovered from COVID-19. The gene calls are TRBV5-1 and TRBJ2-2; tentative D call: TRBD1 (6 bases). The DNA for the CDR3 is TGCGCCAGCAGCTTGACAGGGTCCGGGGAGCTGTTTTTT. Its protein is CASSLTGSGELFF.